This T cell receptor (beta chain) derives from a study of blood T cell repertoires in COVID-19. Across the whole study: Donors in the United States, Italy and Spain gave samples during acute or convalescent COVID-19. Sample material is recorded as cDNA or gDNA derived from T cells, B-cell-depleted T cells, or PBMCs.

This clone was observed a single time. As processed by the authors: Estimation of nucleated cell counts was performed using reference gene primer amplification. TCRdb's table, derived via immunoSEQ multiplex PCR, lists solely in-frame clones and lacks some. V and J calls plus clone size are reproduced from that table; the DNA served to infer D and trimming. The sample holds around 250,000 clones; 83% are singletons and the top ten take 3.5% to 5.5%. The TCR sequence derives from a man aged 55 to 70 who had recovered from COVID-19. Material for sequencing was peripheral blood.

The CDR3 sequence: CASSLGQGITGAFF. In DNA, the CDR3 is TGTGCCAGCAGCTTAGGACAGGGTATCACCGGAGCTTTCTTT. The chain links TRBV11-2 to TRBJ1-1; TRBD1 matches 7 bases. From germline, CDR1 is SGHAT and CDR2 FQNNGV. CDR3 length: 14 residues. With 1 base clipped from V and 10 bases from J, the junction kept 9 bases outside the gene matches.